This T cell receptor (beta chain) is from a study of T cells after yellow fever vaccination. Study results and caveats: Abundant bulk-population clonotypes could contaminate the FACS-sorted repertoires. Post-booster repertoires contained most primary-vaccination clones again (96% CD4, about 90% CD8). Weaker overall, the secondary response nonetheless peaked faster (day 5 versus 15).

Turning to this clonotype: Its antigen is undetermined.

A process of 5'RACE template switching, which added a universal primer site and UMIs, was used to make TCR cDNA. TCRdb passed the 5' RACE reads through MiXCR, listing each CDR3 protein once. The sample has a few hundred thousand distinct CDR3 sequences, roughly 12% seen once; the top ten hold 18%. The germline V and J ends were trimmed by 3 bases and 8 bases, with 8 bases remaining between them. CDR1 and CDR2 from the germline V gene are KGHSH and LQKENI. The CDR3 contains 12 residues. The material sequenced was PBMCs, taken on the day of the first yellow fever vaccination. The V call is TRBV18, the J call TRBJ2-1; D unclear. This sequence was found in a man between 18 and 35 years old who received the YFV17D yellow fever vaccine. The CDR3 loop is CASSPDRYEQFF. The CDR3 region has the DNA TGTGCCAGCTCACCGGACCGCTATGAGCAGTTCTTC.